This T cell receptor (beta chain) originates from a study of cytomegalovirus exposure and HLA in healthy donors (dated by TCRdb to 2016 to 2017). In terms of the full investigation: An earlier analysis of several hundred of the donors reported roughly 300 Gb of sequence data and 117 million unique TCR beta sequences obtained from 180 million or so T cells. Approximately 300 gigabases of sequencing data and 70 million to 85 million unique TCR sequences were included in an early release covering 500 to 750 HLA-typed donors. Among the approximately 430 genotyped donors, 75% to 90% belonged to the genetic ancestry cluster associated with self-reported Caucasian donors. The study was designed to test whether signatures of past pathogen exposure could be identified by cataloging public T cell receptors. The study used immunosequencing to profile the T cell repertoires of approximately 690 subjects and linked those repertoires to cytomegalovirus serostatus. Besides the first cohort of hundreds of subjects, a separate validation cohort made up of 90 to 150 different subjects was used. To predict cytomegalovirus infection status, the study brought together high-throughput TCR immunosequencing, statistical association of individual TCRs with disease status, and machine learning. A later analysis re-analyzed previously published TCR beta repertoires from about 600 donors and added high-resolution HLA genotyping to study TCR occurrence patterns. Rather than using new phenotypic data, the later analysis identified candidate immune exposures from TCR beta sequences and from how often those sequences occurred across donors. An earlier analysis of fewer than 750 of the donors used high-throughput TCR beta sequencing to judge whether each TCR beta V gene segment behaved as functional or pseudogenic. Donor age, sex, ethnicity and CMV serostatus were compiled alongside the repertoire data. Genome-wide SNP genotypes for about three fifths of the 666 donors were used in a later genetic analysis, which treated that subset as a discovery cohort. Every discovery cohort repertoire had been produced on one sequencing platform. HLA typing included class I and class II loci at four-digit resolution. The number of donors typed differed by locus, with roughly 629-640 for A, B, C, DRB1 and DQB1, over 500 for DQA1, 600 to 610 for DPA1, and around 450 for DPB1. Several DR-DQ haplotypes were handled as single units for association and clustering, since linkage in the cohort was strong. Across some 400 genotyped donors of the cohort, an average of roughly 230,000 unique TCR beta nucleotide sequences per donor were sequenced, and 15% to 20% of those sequences were non-productive.

Turning to this clone: Its antigen has not been determined. No base quality values were provided; no much bigger clone lies one nucleotide off.

What the research found in general, with its limitations: Presence/absence analyses assumed roughly uniform sequencing depth across donors, an assumption that may not hold. In a later analysis, several top co-occurrence clusters were reported to appear linked to parvovirus B19, influenza, CMV and Epstein-Barr virus. A few of the identified cytomegalovirus-associated TCR beta chains were confirmed in vitro to be specific for cytomegalovirus antigens. Cytomegalovirus status was reported to be diagnosed by the classifier with high specificity and sensitivity in both the original and validation cohorts. A later analysis associated about 17,000 TCR beta sequences with specific HLA alleles at a false discovery rate of 0.05. Assigning TCR associations to individual alleles was difficult when HLA alleles, especially DR and DQ, strongly co-occurred. Most TCR sequences were seen in very few donors, while some public TCRs were found in many individuals. Seventeen rarely observed V segments, including chromosome 9 orphons, were excluded from the earlier analysis of several hundred of the donors because counts were too low. The authors suggested that the approach could potentially be generalized to other disease states and immunological phenotypes. Most CMV-associated TCR beta chains appeared to be HLA-restricted in a later analysis, and the HLA associations seemed to be driven largely by CMV exposure. Because some donors lacked HLA typing at each locus, the association tests relied only on the typed subset. This cohort had only TCR beta chains sequenced, and the lack of alpha or paired-chain data limited which features could be detected. In a later genetic analysis, fewer N-insertions in productive TCRs were reported among donors in an Asian-associated ancestry cluster than the roughly 700-donor mean. Because the 87-base-pair reads could not distinguish some IMGT-functional V segments, including TRBV6-2 and TRBV6-3, those segments were excluded. An association between a missense DCLRE1C variant and V-gene and J-gene trimming of TCR beta chains was found in a later genetic analysis and replicated in an independent cohort. Immune exposure information for the cohort was limited to CMV serostatus. The study gave a list of around 170 TCR beta chains associated with cytomegalovirus. The sequencing pipeline was judged likely to have produced a cluster of highly shared sequence variants as a technical artifact. In a later analysis, HLA-associated TCR beta chains were found to be more clonally expanded and to have lower generation probabilities than equally common non-associated chains. A further reported finding was that TCR beta sequences accurately predicted the HLA-A and HLA-B alleles for most subjects in the first cohort. In an earlier analysis of 450 to 750 of the donors, most TCR beta V segments appeared in productive rearrangements about 90% or about 30% of the time, broadly matching IMGT annotations. In a later analysis, the rate of TCR association differed among HLA loci, with DRB1 alleles having the most associated TCRs and HLA-C alleles having the fewest. Linkage disequilibrium might explain the correlated functional status among segregating V segments, but an unknown experimental factor could not be ruled out.

Library construction relied on the immunoSEQ multiplex PCR assay. For the multiplex PCR, a mixture combining 60 forward primers for TCR Vbeta segments and 13 reverse primers for TCR Jbeta segments was used. Amplification of the CDR3 region of rearranged TCR beta genes was performed with a multiplex PCR assay on genomic DNA. The Illumina HiSeq System was used to sequence the amplified TCR beta libraries as 87-base-pair reads. Regarding the original processing steps: In a later analysis, tens of millions of unique TCR beta chains were counted across the 500 to 850 repertoires, and approximately 11 million of these chains were shared by at least two donors. To remove PCR and sequencing errors, raw reads were error-corrected and collapsed into unique sequences using a nearest-neighbor algorithm that merged closely related sequences. V, D and J gene segments were assigned by aligning CDR3 sequences to IMGT reference sequences. Each retained sequence needed at least a six-nucleotide match to both a V gene segment and a J gene segment. Rearrangements were classified as productive when the CDR3 lacked stop codons and remained in frame with V and J, and all other rearrangements were classified as non-productive. CDR3 was defined by IMGT convention, running from the second conserved V-encoded cysteine to the conserved J-encoded phenylalanine. The earlier analysis of about 610 of the donors excluded any sequence lacking an unambiguous match to a single V gene segment. In an earlier analysis of several hundred of the donors, V segments were called functional above 56.7% productive rearrangements and were called segregating when the between-donor standard deviation exceeded 5%. A statistical classification framework was built to diagnose cytomegalovirus status from the catalog of TCR beta chain sequences. A later analysis assigned V and J genes by comparing TCR nucleotide sequences with IMGT/GENE-DB human TR gene sequences. A later analysis assigned CDR3 sequences and most-parsimonious VDJ recombination scenarios with the TCRdist pipeline. In a later analysis, each TCR beta chain was defined by its CDR3 amino acid sequence together with its V-gene family, and reads lacking a unique V-gene family were excluded. To address suspected cross-contamination and a sequencing artifact, a later analysis removed a few hundred highly shared, low-generation-probability nucleotide sequences. For each public chain, a later analysis derived a clonal expansion index from normalized ranks of inferred template counts within each repertoire. In a later analysis, generation probabilities were computed with a VDJ recombination model fitted to out-of-frame rearrangements, and the resulting probabilities were checked against IGoR. Hypergeometric tests were used in a later analysis to score TCR-TCR, TCR-HLA and TCR-CMV co-occurrence, with a repertoire-size bias correction applied to the TCR pairs. In a later analysis, false discovery rates were estimated by permuting HLA or CMV assignments 20 times. In a later analysis, co-occurring TCRs were grouped using DBSCAN, and TCRdist sequence similarity was added for clustering within HLA-allele-positive subsets. Repertoires with fewer than 30,000 or more than 120,000 public chains, plus five repertoires with anomalous nucleotide sharing, were excluded from co-occurrence clustering. Held by TCRdb, this immuneACCESS table contains in-frame sequences only and omits some clones. Under half of the omission traces to an unresolved V gene where checked; the cause of the rest is unknown. The V and J calls and clone size are taken from that table; D and trimming were inferred from the DNA. For this sample the table gives about 190,000 clones, of which over 70% were detected only once. The top ten hold 1.5% to 2% of the sample.

The cohort comprised hundreds of healthy bone marrow donors. All cohort members were sampled while nominally healthy, although unrecorded immune exposures were likely present. The donor tested CMV seronegative and was one of the 352 seronegative cohort members. Each donor provided a peripheral blood sample, and peripheral blood mononuclear cells were used for TCR beta sequencing. Genomic DNA was extracted from the blood cell samples with the Qiagen DNeasy Blood Extraction Kit. V is reduced by 2 bases and J by 1 base, leaving a spacing of 8 bases between them. Its CDR3 holds 14 amino acids, cysteine through phenylalanine. Only CDR3 DNA remains: 42 bases, in frame from the first base. CDR1 and CDR2 were assigned from the germline V gene (reference sequence) as MNHNY and SVGAGI.

This clonotype was obtained from a woman under 30 in good health and CMV-seronegative. Sequencing was done on a sample of PBMCs. Recombination connected TRBV6-6 to TRBJ2-5, and perhaps TRBD2 as D gene, on 5 matching bases. At the DNA level, the sequence is TGTGCCAGCAGTTACCGGCTAGCCCAAGAGACCCAGTACTTC. It translates to CASSYRLAQETQYF.